Shown below are 25 T cell receptor beta chains from a single sample sequenced in a study of T cell repertoires in cytomegalovirus infection. TCRdb fed the reads into MiXCR, producing one record per CDR3 protein. The table has 150,000 to 160,000 distinct CDR3 sequences, 23% seen once. Material for sequencing was PBMCs. These TCRs come from a human donor in good health (CMV status not recorded). Some clones in this sample may be carry-over from other donors' samples.

This clonotype has at least ten counts. CDR3 in amino acids: CASRRTGTGYNEQFF. CDR3 nucleotides: TGTGCCAGCAGGCGGACCGGGACAGGGTACAATGAGCAGTTCTTC. The V gene is TRBV7-2, the J gene TRBJ2-1; 9 bases agree with TRBD1. The germline V gene has CDR1 SGHTA and CDR2 FQGNSA. With 6 bases clipped from V and 4 bases from J, the junction kept 7 bases outside the gene matches. The CDR3 is made up of 15 amino acids.

This clonotype was seen at least ten times. The chain couples TRBV10-3 to TRBJ1-5; D might be TRBD1 (5 bases). Germline loops: CDR1 ENHRY, CDR2 SYGVKD. Trimming stripped 2 bases from V and 3 bases from J, with 11 bases between. The CDR3 length is 15 residues. The CDR3 loop reads CAISEGTLSNQPQHF. In DNA, the CDR3 is TGTGCCATCAGTGAGGGGACCCTCTCCAATCAGCCCCAGCATTTT.

The V call is TRBV7-8, the J call TRBJ2-1, with unresolved D. The germline CDR1 and CDR2 sequences are SGHVS and FQNEAQ. This CDR3 has 13 residues. V lost 8 bases and J lost 5, with 13 bases in between. CDR3 nucleotides: TGTGCCAGCGGTGATCCTCGGCACAATGAGCAGTTCTTC. This translates into CASGDPRHNEQFF.

The table lists this clonotype with a few counts. This chain uses TRBV12-3 or TRBV12-4 with TRBJ1-4, with 9 bases fitting TRBD1. Unmatched junction bases numbered 6, after V lost 4 bases and J lost 6 bases. The CDR3 spans 15 residues. The DNA of the CDR3 is TGTGCCAGCAGTTGGACAGGGGCGTGGGATGAAAAACTGTTTTTT. Translating it yields CASSWTGAWDEKLFF.

This clonotype was recorded a few times. The genes are TRBV15 and TRBJ2-6, with D possibly matching TRBD2 (7 bases). The CDR3 is 17 residues long. Trimming removed 3 bases at V and 0 bases at J, with 12 bases between. The V gene's germline CDR1 is LNHNV and CDR2 YYDKDF (reference sequence). CDR3 amino acids: CATSRGGANSGANVLTF. The DNA for the CDR3 is TGTGCCACCAGCAGGGGGGGGGCGAACTCTGGGGCCAACGTCCTGACTTTC.

At least ten counts were recorded for this clonotype. CDR3 nucleotide sequence: TGTGCCAGCAGCTTAGAGCCCTCCGGGAGAGCTTTCTTT. It yields the protein CASSLEPSGRAFF. J is TRBJ1-1 and V is TRBV7-2; no clear D. Germline CDR1 SGHTA, CDR2 FQGNSA. V lost 1 base and J lost 10, with 13 bases in between. There are 13 residues in the CDR3.

Remarks on this clonotype: This may be a read error: a much more frequent sequence differs by one nucleotide. This rearrangement joins TRBV7-9 to TRBJ2-3, with D unclear. V was clipped by 5 bases and J by 1 base, with 4 bases between them. This CDR3 comprises 12 residues. Germline assignment: CDR1 SEHNR and CDR2 FQNEAQ (reference sequence). CDR3 sequence: CASSAGTDTQYF. In DNA, the CDR3 is TGTGCCAGCAGCGCGGGCACAGATACGCAGTATTTT.

The CDR3 region is CASSWKGNFKNIQYF. Written as DNA, the CDR3 is TGTGCCAGCAGTTGGAAGGGGAACTTTAAAAACATTCAGTACTTC. The gene calls are TRBV28 and TRBJ2-4; weak D call: TRBD1 (5 bases). The CDR3 covers 15 residues. The V and J ends lost 4 bases and 4 bases respectively, with 14 bases between them. In germline, CDR1 is MDHEN, CDR2 SYDVKM.

This clonotype was detected only a few times. This chain connects TRBV28 to TRBJ2-2; no definite D call. In germline, CDR1 is MDHEN, CDR2 SYDVKM. The V gene lost 3 bases and the J gene lost 1 base, with 3 bases spanning the gap. This CDR3 has 13 amino acids. CDR3 protein: CASSLGNTGELFF. DNA for the CDR3: TGTGCCAGCAGTTTGGGGAACACCGGGGAGCTGTTTTTT.

The rearrangement uses TRBV19 and TRBJ2-1; tentative D call: TRBD1 (5 bases). CDR1 and CDR2 from the germline V gene are LNHDA and SQIVND (reference sequence). The CDR3 spans 14 residues. V lost 6 bases and J lost 0, with 9 bases in between. CDR3 coding DNA: TGTGCCAGTAGCTTGACAGCCTCCTACAATGAGCAGTTCTTC. Translating it yields CASSLTASYNEQFF.

On this clonotype: The junction departs from germline at one end; a sequencing error may be responsible. The chain carries TRBV20-1 and TRBJ1-6, with D unresolved. The CDR3 loop spans 14 amino acids. The V gene's germline CDR1 is DFQATT and CDR2 SNEGSKA (reference sequence). The CDR3: CSARTGGYNSPLHF. CDR3 nucleotides: TGCAGTGCTCGAACGGGTGGATATAATTCACCCCTCCACTTC.

Here the CDR3 DNA reads TGTGCCAGCAGTTTTGTACTAGCGGGAGAGTGGGGAGATACGCAGTATTTT. It translates to CASSFVLAGEWGDTQYF. The gene calls are TRBV28 and TRBJ2-3; 11 bases are shared with TRBD2. V shed 3 bases, J shed 5 bases, and the junction held 10 bases outside the gene matches. Germline CDR1 is MDHEN and CDR2 is SYDVKM. The CDR3 contains 17 residues.

CDR3 residues: CASSLLPGTGDEQYF. As DNA, the CDR3 is TGTGCCAGCAGCTTACTTCCTGGGACAGGGGACGAGCAGTACTTC. This rearrangement joins TRBV9 to TRBJ2-7; 10 bases are shared with TRBD1. The V gene's germline CDR1 is SGDLS and CDR2 YYNGEE. Trimming cost V 4 bases and J 5 bases; bases outside gene matches: 9. The CDR3 contains 15 residues.

This clonotype was counted a few times. J is TRBJ1-6 and V is TRBV28; 8 nucleotides line up with TRBD1. With V trimmed by 3 bases and J by 8 bases, 12 bases remained unmatched. The V gene's germline CDR1 is MDHEN and CDR2 SYDVKM. This CDR3 has 17 amino acids. CDR3 in amino acids: CASSFIWLTGADSPLHF. DNA of the CDR3: TGTGCCAGCAGTTTTATCTGGCTGACAGGGGCGGATTCACCCCTCCACTTT.

This clonotype was seen ten or more times. The chain uses TRBV7-9 and TRBJ1-5; no reliable D call. Germline values: CDR1 SEHNR, CDR2 FQNEAQ (reference sequence). The CDR3 is made up of 12 amino acids. Trimming cost V 5 bases and J 3 bases, with 5 bases left between them. Here the CDR3 reads CASSQFNQPQHF. CDR3 in DNA: TGTGCCAGCAGCCAATTCAATCAGCCCCAGCATTTT.

This chain links TRBV6-5 with TRBJ1-2, with TRBD1 matching 9 bases. The CDR3 totals 14 residues. Germline V gene sequence: CDR1 MNHEY, CDR2 SVGAGI. Losses at the gene ends were 2 bases for V and 4 bases for J; bases not matched to a gene: 2. The DNA of the CDR3 is TGTGCCAGCAGTTACAACAGGGGGCTCTATGGCTACACCTTC. Translating it yields CASSYNRGLYGYTF.

This clonotype was observed many times. The chain employs TRBV7-2 and TRBJ1-2, with a tentative D call TRBD1 (6 bases). Trimming removed 1 base at V and 0 bases at J, with 6 bases between. Germline loops: CDR1 SGHTA, CDR2 FQGNSA. CDR3 size: 14 residues. In nucleotides, the CDR3 is TGTGCCAGCAGCTTAGGGACAGCTAACTATGGCTACACCTTC. Translated: CASSLGTANYGYTF.

This chain joins TRBV7-8 and TRBJ2-1, with 8 nucleotides matching TRBD2. The CDR3 contains 17 residues. Germline V gene lookup returns CDR1 SGHVS and CDR2 FQNEAQ. V dropped 1 base and J dropped 0; count of bases not matched to a gene: 5. The CDR3 nucleotides are TGTGCCAGCAGCTTAGAGACTAGCGTGAGCTCCTACAATGAGCAGTTCTTC. This encodes CASSLETSVSSYNEQFF.

This chain connects TRBV4-1 to TRBJ1-4, with D possibly TRBD1 on 6 matching bases. The length of the CDR3 is 14 residues. Germline-derived CDR1 and CDR2 are MGHRA and YSYEKL. Trimming stripped 4 bases from V and 10 bases from J, with 16 bases between. CDR3 in DNA: TGCGCCAGCAGCCGCCAGGGGACTGAGTCAAAACTGTTTTTT. This gives the protein CASSRQGTESKLFF.

This clonotype was detected many times. The DNA of the CDR3 is TGCAGCGTTGAAGCGGACAGGGGAAACTCCTACAATGAGCAGTTCTTC. This sequence encodes CSVEADRGNSYNEQFF. The V and J genes are TRBV29-1 and TRBJ2-1, with TRBD1 matching over 9 bases. CDR1 and CDR2 from the germline V gene are SQVTM and ANQGSEA. The CDR3 length is 16 residues. V shed 1 base, J shed 0 bases, and the junction held 4 bases outside the gene matches.

There are a few counts of this clonotype. The chain carries TRBV28 and TRBJ1-5; D unresolved. This CDR3 is 13 amino acids long. V was pared by 8 bases and J by 2 bases, with 10 bases between. Per germline, CDR1 MDHEN and CDR2 SYDVKM. CDR3 bases: TGTGCCAGCGGGTTTACCCGCAATCAGCCCCAGCATTTT. This encodes CASGFTRNQPQHF. The full variable domain, in which reference TRBV28 and TRBJ1-5 provide the parts outside the CDR3, is DVKVTQSSRYLVKRTGEKVFLECVQDMDHENMFWYRQDPGLGLRLIYFSYDVKMKEKGDIPEGYSVSREKKERFSLILESASTNQTSMYLCASGFTRNQPQHFGDGTRLSIL.

A word on this clonotype: One junction end disagrees with the germline gene, perhaps due to a read error. The gene calls are TRBV6-1 and TRBJ2-5; D is undetermined. This CDR3 is 12 amino acids long. CDR1 and CDR2 from the germline V gene are MNHNS and SASEGT. In DNA, the CDR3 is TGTGCCAGCAGTGAAGTTCCCGCAGGCGCCACCTTC. Amino acid sequence: CASSEVPAGATF.

This clonotype was counted a few times. The V and J genes are TRBV5-1 and TRBJ2-2, with unresolved D. The CDR3 sequence is 13 residues long. V was trimmed by 4 bases and J by 6 bases, leaving 10 bases between them. Germline V lookup: CDR1 SGHRS, CDR2 YFSETQ. The CDR3: CASSPSIAGELFF. DNA of the CDR3: TGCGCCAGCAGCCCGAGTATCGCCGGGGAGCTGTTTTTT.

This clonotype was counted only a few times. This chain links TRBV28 with TRBJ1-1, with 7 bases identical to TRBD1. V shed 1 base and J 9 bases; nucleotides not matched to a gene: 2. The CDR3 totals 12 residues. Germline values: CDR1 MDHEN, CDR2 SYDVKM. The CDR3 coding sequence is TGTGCCAGCAGTTTATTGACAGGGAAAGCTTTCTTT. Its protein product is CASSLLTGKAFF.

This sequence joins TRBV30 and TRBJ2-7, with TRBD1 matching over 7 bases. The junction had 6 bases not matched to a gene; V was cut back by 2 bases and J by 2 bases. The CDR3 is made up of 14 amino acids. Germline CDR1 is GTSNPN and CDR2 is SVGIG (reference sequence). As DNA, the CDR3 is TGTGCCTGGAGTCATGGGCAGGGGGCCTACGAGCAGTACTTC. It specifies CAWSHGQGAYEQYF.